These 2 T cell receptor beta chains originate from one sample sequenced in a study of early T cells in non-severe SARS-CoV-2 infection. A single record per CDR3 protein comes from TCRdb applying MiXCR to the 5' RACE reads. The table records tens of thousands of distinct CDR3 sequences, around 6% of them present only once. The specimen sequenced was whole blood. Source of these receptors: an adult who was a healthcare worker with PCR-confirmed SARS-CoV-2 infection or an uninfected control (not recorded which).

This clonotype has a count of ten or more. The rearrangement joins TRBV5-5 to TRBJ2-5; 11 bases match TRBD1. The trim removed 3 bases at V and 5 bases at J, leaving 6 bases unmatched. Germline V gives CDR1 SGHKS, CDR2 YYEKEE (reference sequence). The CDR3 has 15 amino acids. In nucleotides, the CDR3 is TGTGCCAGCAGCTCCGGGACAGGGGGGCGGGAGACCCAGTACTTC. The encoded protein is CASSSGTGGRETQYF.

There are many counts of this clonotype. CDR3 sequence: CASSQDLGPSGNTIYF. The CDR3 DNA is TGTGCCAGCAGCCAAGATCTTGGACCCTCTGGAAACACCATATATTTT. The chain recombines TRBV3-1 with TRBJ1-3, with D uncertain. Trimming took off 0 bases at V and 0 bases at J, with 9 bases between the two ends. CDR1 is LGHDT and CDR2 is YNNKEL in the germline V gene (reference sequence). The CDR3 consists of 16 residues.